This passage covers 32 T cell receptor beta chains from one sample sequenced in a study of long-term antiretroviral therapy in people with HIV. With survey level as its setting, the immunoSEQ assay was v3.0. Libraries were prepared by immunoSEQ multiplex PCR; TCRdb keeps only in-frame clonotypes and omits some of them. The data hold around 29,000 clones, with nearly 95% observed a single time. The specimen comprised unsorted PBMCs, sampled 6 to 6.5 years after starting antiretroviral therapy. These receptors all come from a man aged 25 to 40 with HIV.

The V and J genes are TRBV7-3 and TRBJ1-1; 7 bases line up with TRBD1. CDR1 is SGHTA and CDR2 is FQGTGA in the germline V gene. The ends lost 2 bases at V and 2 bases at J; junction bases unmatched: 2. This CDR3 has 14 residues. Here the CDR3 DNA reads TGTGCCAGCAGCTTAGGGACAGTCAACACTGAAGCTTTCTTT. This gives the protein CASSLGTVNTEAFF.

V usage is TRBV6-4 and J usage is TRBJ1-1, with TRBD1 matching 10 bases. J was trimmed by 5 bases and V by 8 bases; bases with no gene match: 8. This CDR3 spans 14 amino acids. The germline V gene has CDR1 MRHNA and CDR2 SNTAGT. The CDR3 bases are TGTGCCAGCCCGGGACAGGGGTTGGTAACTGAAGCTTTCTTT. Amino acid sequence: CASPGQGLVTEAFF.

For the CDR3, the DNA is TGTGCCAGTAGTATAGCGCAGGGAGCCTACGAGCAGTACTTC. Its protein is CASSIAQGAYEQYF. The chain combines TRBV19 with TRBJ2-7; either TRBD1 or TRBD2 may supply D (5 bases each). The germline V and J ends were trimmed by 1 base and 2 bases, with 9 bases remaining between them. This CDR3 spans 14 amino acids. Germline lookup yields CDR1 LNHDA and CDR2 SQIVND (reference sequence).

The table lists this clone with a count of one. The J gene is TRBJ2-7, the V gene TRBV5-6, with D perhaps being TRBD1 or TRBD2 (5 bases each). The CDR3 totals 14 residues. Germline values: CDR1 SGHDT, CDR2 YYEEEE. Trimming removed 4 bases at V and 2 bases at J, with 13 bases between. For the CDR3, the DNA is TGTGCCAGCAGCCTGGTCCCGGGGCCCTACGAGCAGTACTTC. It encodes CASSLVPGPYEQYF.

The chain employs TRBV6-5 and TRBJ2-4; 8 bases align to TRBD1. With 5 bases clipped from V and 7 bases from J, the junction kept 4 bases outside the gene matches. The CDR3 runs 13 residues. Germline CDR1 reads MNHEY; CDR2 reads SVGAGI. DNA of the CDR3: TGTGCCAGCAGTCTTCAGGGGGCTAACATTCAGTACTTC. This gives the protein CASSLQGANIQYF.

This chain uses TRBV7-2 with TRBJ2-7; a weak D match, TRBD1 (5 bases). The V end was cut by 4 bases, the J end by 3 bases, with 10 bases between. The CDR3 has 13 residues. The germline V gene encodes CDR1 SGHTA and CDR2 FQGNSA. CDR3 in DNA: TGTGCCAGCAGCTCTCCGACAGTCTACGAGCAGTACTTC. Its translation is CASSSPTVYEQYF. Based on the CDR3 plus reference TRBV7-2 and TRBJ2-7, the full variable domain is GAGVSQSPSNKVTEKGKDVELRCDPISGHTALYWYRQSLGQGLEFLIYFQGNSAPDKSGLPSDRFSAERTGGSVSTLTIQRTQQEDSAVYLCASSSPTVYEQYFGPGTRLTVT.

The chain recombines TRBV18 with TRBJ1-2; D unresolved. The CDR3 has 15 amino acids. Trimming removed 3 bases from V and 6 bases from J, with 17 bases in between. Germline CDR1 is KGHSH and CDR2 is LQKENI. The CDR3 DNA follows: TGTGCCAGCTCACCTGCACCGGGTCGGTGGGATGGCTACACCTTC. Its translation is CASSPAPGRWDGYTF. Together with reference TRBV18 and TRBJ1-2, the CDR3 gives the full variable domain: NAGVMQNPRHLVRRRGQEARLRCSPMKGHSHVYWYRQLPEEGLKFMVYLQKENIIDESGMPKERFSAEFPKEGPSILRIQQVVRGDSAAYFCASSPAPGRWDGYTFGSGTRLTVV.

The rearrangement uses TRBV5-1 and TRBJ1-2, with a weak D call TRBD1 (5 bases). The CDR3 loop spans 14 amino acids. Trimming took 1 base from V and 8 from J, leaving 15 bases between them. CDR1 and CDR2 from the germline V gene are SGHRS and YFSETQ. CDR3 bases: TGCGCCAGCAGCTTGTCAGGGACTGACTGGGGCTACACCTTC. Translating gives CASSLSGTDWGYTF.

This chain links TRBV13 with TRBJ2-7, with a possible D match to TRBD1 (6 bases). Trimming stripped 4 bases from V and 0 bases from J, with 10 bases between. Germline V CDR1 and CDR2: PRHDT, FYEKMQ (reference sequence). This CDR3 has 14 residues. CDR3 in DNA: TGTGCCAGCAGCTCCGGGACACTCTCCTACGAGCAGTACTTC. Translating it yields CASSSGTLSYEQYF.

The chain carries TRBV7-9 and TRBJ2-7; D not certain. The V end was cut by 5 bases, the J end by 7 bases, with 15 bases between. The CDR3 sequence is 13 residues long. In germline, CDR1 is SEHNR, CDR2 FQNEAQ (reference sequence). CDR3 amino acids: CASSPFLGGEQYF. DNA for the CDR3: TGTGCCAGCAGCCCCTTCTTGGGTGGGGAGCAGTACTTC.

The chain recombines TRBV19 with TRBJ1-5; D may be TRBD1 (5 bases). CDR3 size: 14 residues. V was shortened by 8 bases and J by 4 bases, with 15 bases between the two germline ends. Germline CDR1 reads LNHDA; CDR2 reads SQIVND (reference sequence). The CDR3 here is CASRKEGMNQPQHF. CDR3 nucleotide sequence: TGTGCCAGTCGAAAAGAGGGGATGAATCAGCCCCAGCATTTT.

The J gene is TRBJ2-3, the V gene TRBV2; weak D call: TRBD1 (5 bases). V gave up 2 bases and J gave up 1 base, with 28 bases separating them. This CDR3 contains 21 residues. Germline values: CDR1 SNHLY, CDR2 FYNNEI. CDR3 DNA: TGTGCCAGCAGTGAAAGCATGGGCTGGGCAGGGTCCTTTCACGGCACAGATACGCAGTATTTT. As protein: CASSESMGWAGSFHGTDTQYF.

This chain joins TRBV5-1 and TRBJ1-2; D not resolved. Germline CDR1 SGHRS, CDR2 YFSETQ. V was pared by 0 bases and J by 8 bases, with 14 bases between. The CDR3 is 14 amino acids. The CDR3 nucleotides read TGCGCCAGCAGCTTGGAGTGGGGAACCCGCGGCTACACCTTC. Amino acids: CASSLEWGTRGYTF.

The chain joins TRBV2 to TRBJ1-5; TRBD1 might be the D (5 bases). Germline loops: CDR1 SNHLY, CDR2 FYNNEI. The CDR3 consists of 12 residues. The ends were cut back, 8 bases at V and 3 bases at J, with 8 bases in the middle. The CDR3 coding sequence is TGTGCCAGCGGGGGGAACAATCAGCCCCAGCATTTT. This translates into CASGGNNQPQHF.

By frequency in the sample, this clone is medium-sized. The chain links TRBV19 to TRBJ1-2; 7 bases agree with TRBD1. V dropped 0 bases and J dropped 5; count of bases not matched to a gene: 6. Germline CDR1 LNHDA, CDR2 SQIVND (reference sequence). The CDR3 loop spans 15 amino acids. CDR3 coding DNA: TGTGCCAGTAGTATAGAACAGACAGGGTCGTATGGCTACACCTTC. It codes for CASSIEQTGSYGYTF.

V gene TRBV7-2 combines with J gene TRBJ1-5; maybe TRBD1 (5 bases). Per the germline V gene, CDR1 is SGHTA and CDR2 is FQGNSA. Trimming stripped 5 bases from V and 3 bases from J, with 8 bases between. CDR3 length: 13 amino acids. DNA of the CDR3: TGTGCCAGCAGCGGGGACCACAATCAGCCCCAGCATTTT. Translation gives CASSGDHNQPQHF.

V and J are TRBV27 and TRBJ2-1; D possibly uses TRBD1 or TRBD2 (6 bases each). The CDR3 has 15 residues. Germline V gene lookup returns CDR1 MNHEY and CDR2 SMNVEV (reference sequence). V gave up 7 bases and J gave up 6 bases, with 19 bases separating them. The CDR3 loop is CASTLMRGAFNEQFF. The CDR3 DNA follows: TGTGCCAGCACCCTGATGAGGGGGGCCTTCAATGAGCAGTTCTTC.

This clone was observed a handful of times. This chain uses TRBV11-2 with TRBJ1-1, with a possible D match to TRBD1 (5 bases). Germline V lookup: CDR1 SGHAT, CDR2 FQNNGV. V gave up 1 base and J gave up 1 base, with 10 bases separating them. The CDR3 is made up of 15 amino acids. The CDR3: CASSLGAGGNTEAFF. The CDR3 DNA reads TGTGCCAGCAGCTTAGGGGCGGGGGGGAACACTGAAGCTTTCTTT.

This chain connects TRBV5-1 to TRBJ2-1; 12 nucleotides align to TRBD1. The germline CDR1 and CDR2 sequences are SGHRS and YFSETQ. After removal of 2 bases from V and 7 bases from J, the junction contained 16 bases not matched to a gene. This CDR3 is built from 19 residues. CDR3 nucleotide sequence: TGCGCCAGCAGCTTCGGGACAGGGGGCGCGAGCGGGAGAAATAATGAGCAGTTCTTC. It translates to CASSFGTGGASGRNNEQFF.

This chain joins TRBV27 and TRBJ1-2, with TRBD1 matching over 10 bases. Germline CDR1 is MNHEY and CDR2 is SMNVEV (reference sequence). Trimming took 5 bases from V and 2 from J; bases not matched to a gene: 11. The CDR3 loop spans 17 amino acids. The chain's CDR3 is CASSPWGDRGRNYGYTF. DNA of the CDR3: TGTGCCAGCAGTCCCTGGGGGGACAGGGGCCGAAACTATGGCTACACCTTC.

This clone was detected only a few times. The chain joins TRBV29-1 to TRBJ1-1, with unresolved D. In germline, CDR1 is SQVTM, CDR2 ANQGSEA. CDR3 length equals 13 residues. Trimming removed 4 bases from V and 3 bases from J, with 12 bases in between. The CDR3 spells CSVASLGYTEAFF. CDR3 DNA sequence: TGCAGCGTTGCGAGCTTGGGGTACACTGAAGCTTTCTTT.

This clone appeared once. This chain uses TRBV19 with TRBJ1-5; D possibly corresponds to TRBD1 (5 bases). CDR3 length: 15 residues. With 3 bases removed from V and 6 bases from J, the gap between germline ends came to 15 bases. Germline V gene lookup returns CDR1 LNHDA and CDR2 SQIVND (reference sequence). The CDR3 is CASSIETAEFQPQHF. CDR3 sequence (DNA): TGTGCCAGTAGTATTGAGACAGCCGAGTTTCAGCCCCAGCATTTT.

The CDR3 loop reads CASTAGGIYEKLFF. Here the CDR3 DNA reads TGTGCCAGCACCGCGGGGGGGATATATGAAAAACTGTTTTTT. The chain has TRBV2 and TRBJ1-4, with a weak D call TRBD1 (5 bases). The germline V gene encodes CDR1 SNHLY and CDR2 FYNNEI. CDR3 size: 14 residues. V was shortened by 7 bases and J by 6 bases, with 15 bases between the two germline ends.

In DNA, the CDR3 is TGCGCCAGCAGCTTGGGCCTAGCTGACGGGGAGCTGTTTTTT. This sequence encodes CASSLGLADGELFF. The genes are TRBV5-1 and TRBJ2-2, with a possible D match to TRBD2 (5 bases). The germline CDR1 and CDR2 sequences are SGHRS and YFSETQ. V lost 0 bases and J lost 7, with 10 bases in between. This CDR3 is 14 amino acids long.

The genes are TRBV9 and TRBJ2-5; D tentatively fits TRBD1 or TRBD2 (5 bases each). CDR1 and CDR2 (germline): SGDLS, YYNGEE. The CDR3 extends over 13 amino acids. Between the trimmed V and J ends, which lost 3 bases and 5 bases, there was a span of 11 bases. The CDR3 protein is CASSGGSWETQYF. The DNA of the CDR3 is TGTGCCAGCAGCGGGGGGTCCTGGGAGACCCAGTACTTC.

The sample holds one count of this clone. The rearrangement links TRBV7-9 to TRBJ2-1; 7 bases fit TRBD2. Germline assignment: CDR1 SEHNR and CDR2 FQNEAQ (reference sequence). The CDR3 has 16 amino acids. J was trimmed by 4 bases and V by 0 bases; bases with no gene match: 6. This CDR3 reads CASSLAPSSGYNEQFF. In DNA, the CDR3 is TGTGCCAGCAGCTTAGCGCCGTCTAGCGGATACAATGAGCAGTTCTTC.

The chain couples TRBV5-4 to TRBJ2-7, with unresolved D. Germline lookup yields CDR1 SGHNT and CDR2 YYREEE (reference sequence). Between the trimmed V and J ends, which lost 2 bases and 3 bases, there was a span of 12 bases. The CDR3 length is 14 residues. The DNA for the CDR3 is TGTGCCAGCAGCTTTTATAACTTATACTACGAGCAGTACTTC. Amino acid sequence: CASSFYNLYYEQYF.

The chain joins TRBV15 to TRBJ2-7; D is uncertain. The V end lost 5 bases, the J end lost 0 bases, and 8 bases lay between the germline ends. The length of the CDR3 is 13 residues. Germline V lookup: CDR1 LNHNV, CDR2 YYDKDF (reference sequence). In nucleotides, the CDR3 is TGTGCCACCAGCCTAGGTGTCTCCTACGAGCAGTACTTC. It encodes CATSLGVSYEQYF.

V and J are TRBV19 and TRBJ2-1, with TRBD2 identical over 8 bases. Germline V gives CDR1 LNHDA, CDR2 SQIVND (reference sequence). Trimming removed 5 bases from V and 2 bases from J; junction bases left unmatched: 5. The CDR3 sequence is 15 residues long. The CDR3 loop is CASSSPGGTYNEQFF. In nucleotides, the CDR3 is TGTGCCAGTAGTTCACCGGGGGGGACCTACAATGAGCAGTTCTTC. The full variable domain, with the rest looked up from reference TRBV19 and TRBJ2-1, is DGGITQSPKYLFRKEGQNVTLSCEQNLNHDAMYWYRQDPGQGLRLIYYSQIVNDFQKGDIAEGYSVSREKKESFPLTVTSAQKNPTAFYLCASSSPGGTYNEQFFGPGTRLTVL.

The V call is TRBV10-3, the J call TRBJ1-1; tentative D call: TRBD1 (6 bases). This CDR3 region has 16 residues. Germline V gene sequence: CDR1 ENHRY, CDR2 SYGVKD. The V and J ends lost 8 bases and 1 base respectively, with 20 bases between them. CDR3 nucleotides: TGTGCCATCCGGGGTTTAGGGGGAATAGGGAACACTGAAGCTTTCTTT. Protein: CAIRGLGGIGNTEAFF.

CDR3 in amino acids: CASSAQSGDNEQFF. The CDR3 region has the DNA TGTGCCAGCAGCGCCCAGAGCGGGGACAATGAGCAGTTCTTC. This sequence joins TRBV4-2 and TRBJ2-1; 7 positions match TRBD2. The CDR3 runs 14 residues. V was clipped by 5 bases and J by 5 bases; unmatched bases: 6. From germline, CDR1 is LGHNA and CDR2 YNFKEQ.

The chain combines TRBV4-2 with TRBJ2-3; D not certain. The germline V gene has CDR1 LGHNA and CDR2 YNFKEQ. The CDR3 covers 14 residues. The V end lost 0 bases, the J end lost 4 bases, and 8 bases lay between the germline ends. The DNA of the CDR3 is TGTGCCAGCAGCCAAGAGGGCGGTTCAGATACGCAGTATTTT. Protein sequence: CASSQEGGSDTQYF.